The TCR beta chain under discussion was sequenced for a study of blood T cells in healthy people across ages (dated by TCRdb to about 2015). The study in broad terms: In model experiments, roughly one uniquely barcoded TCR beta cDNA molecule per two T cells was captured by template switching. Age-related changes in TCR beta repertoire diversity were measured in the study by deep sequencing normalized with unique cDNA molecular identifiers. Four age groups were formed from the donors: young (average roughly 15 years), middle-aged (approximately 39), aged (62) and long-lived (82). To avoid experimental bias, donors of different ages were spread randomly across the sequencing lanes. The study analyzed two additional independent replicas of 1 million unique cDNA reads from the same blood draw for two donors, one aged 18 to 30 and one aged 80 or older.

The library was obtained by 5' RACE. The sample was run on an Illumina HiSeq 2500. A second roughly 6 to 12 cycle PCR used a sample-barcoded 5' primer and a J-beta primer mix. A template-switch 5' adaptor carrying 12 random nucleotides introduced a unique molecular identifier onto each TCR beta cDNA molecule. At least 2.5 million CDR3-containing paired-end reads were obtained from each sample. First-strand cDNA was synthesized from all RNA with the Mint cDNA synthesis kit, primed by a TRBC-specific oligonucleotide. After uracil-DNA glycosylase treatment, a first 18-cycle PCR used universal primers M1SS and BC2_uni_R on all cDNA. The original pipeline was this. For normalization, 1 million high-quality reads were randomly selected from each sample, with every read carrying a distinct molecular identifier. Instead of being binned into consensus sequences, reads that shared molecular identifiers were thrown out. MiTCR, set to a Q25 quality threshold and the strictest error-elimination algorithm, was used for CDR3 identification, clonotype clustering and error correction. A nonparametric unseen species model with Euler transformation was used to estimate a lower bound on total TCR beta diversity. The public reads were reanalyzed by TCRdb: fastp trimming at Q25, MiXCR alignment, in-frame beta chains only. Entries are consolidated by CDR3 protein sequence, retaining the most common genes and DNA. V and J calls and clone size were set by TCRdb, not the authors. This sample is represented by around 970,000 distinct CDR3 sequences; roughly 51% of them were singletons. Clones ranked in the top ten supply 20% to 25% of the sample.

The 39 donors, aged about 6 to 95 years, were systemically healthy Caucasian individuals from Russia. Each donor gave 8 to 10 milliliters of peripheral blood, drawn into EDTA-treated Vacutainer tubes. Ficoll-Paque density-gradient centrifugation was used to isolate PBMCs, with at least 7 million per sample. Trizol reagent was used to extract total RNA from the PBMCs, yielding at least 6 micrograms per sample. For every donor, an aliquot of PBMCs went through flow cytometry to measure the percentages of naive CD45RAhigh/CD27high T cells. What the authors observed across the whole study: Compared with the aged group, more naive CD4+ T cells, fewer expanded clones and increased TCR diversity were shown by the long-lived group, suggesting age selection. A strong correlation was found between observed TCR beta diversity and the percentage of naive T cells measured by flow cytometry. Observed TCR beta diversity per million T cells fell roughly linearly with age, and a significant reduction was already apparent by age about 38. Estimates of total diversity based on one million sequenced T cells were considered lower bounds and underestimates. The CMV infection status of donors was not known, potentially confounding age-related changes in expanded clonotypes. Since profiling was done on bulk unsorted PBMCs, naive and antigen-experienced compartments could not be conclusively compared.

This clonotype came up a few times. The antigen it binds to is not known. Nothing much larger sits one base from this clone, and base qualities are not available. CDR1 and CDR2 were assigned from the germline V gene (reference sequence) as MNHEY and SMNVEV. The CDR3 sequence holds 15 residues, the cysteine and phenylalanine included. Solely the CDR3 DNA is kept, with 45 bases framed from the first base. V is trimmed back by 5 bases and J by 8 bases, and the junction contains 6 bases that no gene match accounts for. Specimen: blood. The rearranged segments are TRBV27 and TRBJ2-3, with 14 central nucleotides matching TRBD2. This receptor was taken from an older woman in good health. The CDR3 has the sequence CASSPGTSGRSTQYF. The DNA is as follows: TGTGCCAGCAGTCCCGGGACTAGCGGGAGATCTACGCAGTATTTT.